The rows below give T cell receptor beta chains drawn from one sample of a study of blood T cell repertoires in COVID-19. Repertoires were generated with immunoSEQ multiplex PCR, while TCRdb's copy carries only in-frame clones and drops some. This sample has 150,000 to 180,000 clones, with under 90% found just once. Input material: peripheral blood. The receptors originated from a man in his sixties with acute or convalescent COVID-19. Both conserved end residues are part of each CDR3. A D gene is named only where the DNA matches it firmly. Where a row states a size, it is once, few, many or the class of an expanded clone; other rows omit it.

clone_size,d_call,j_call,v_call,cdr3_length,cdr3_nt,cdr3_aa
NA,NA,TRBJ2-7,TRBV19,14,TGTGCCAGTAGTTCTCTAGTGCCGTCCTACGAGCAGTACTTC,CASSSLVPSYEQYF
NA,NA,TRBJ2-2,TRBV2,12,TGTGCCAGCAGTGAAGCGCGCCGGGAGCTGTTTTTT,CASSEARRELFF
NA,NA,TRBJ1-1,TRBV6-5,13,TGTGCCAGCAGCCAAGGGGGGAACACTGAAGCTTTCTTT,CASSQGGNTEAFF
few,NA,TRBJ1-1,TRBV3-1/TRBV3-2,13,TGTGCCAGCAGCCTGAGCCGGGGCACTGAAGCTTTCTTT,CASSLSRGTEAFF
NA,NA,TRBJ2-5,TRBV19,16,TGTGCCAGTAGTATAGGGGAACAAGCGGGCGGGGAGACCCAGTACTTC,CASSIGEQAGGETQYF
NA,TRBD2,TRBJ2-7,TRBV5-5,15,TGTGCCAGCAGCTTGGCAACGGGGGGCTCCTACGAGCAGTACTTC,CASSLATGGSYEQYF
NA,NA,TRBJ1-1,TRBV19,14,TGTGCCAGTAGTAGCAGCGGAGTGAACACTGAAGCTTTCTTT,CASSSSGVNTEAFF
NA,NA,TRBJ1-1,TRBV4-3,16,TGCGCCAGCAGCTGGGCTCGGGGGGGATTGGACACTGAAGCTTTCTTT,CASSWARGGLDTEAFF
NA,TRBD1,TRBJ1-2,TRBV5-1,15,TGCGCCAGCAGCCCACAGGGGGCGCGAAGCTATGGCTACACCTTC,CASSPQGARSYGYTF
NA,TRBD1,TRBJ2-7,TRBV5-8,14,TGTGCCAGCAGCTCCGGACAGGGCGGAAGCGAGCAGTACTTC,CASSSGQGGSEQYF
once,TRBD2,TRBJ2-5,TRBV6-2/TRBV6-3,17,TGTGCCAGCAGTTACAATATCGAGCGGGGGGGCCATGAGACCCAGTACTTC,CASSYNIERGGHETQYF
NA,NA,TRBJ1-5,TRBV27,16,TGTGCCAGCAGTACCACCTCGAGCTGGGGCGATCAGCCCCAGCATTTT,CASSTTSSWGDQPQHF
NA,NA,TRBJ1-6,TRBV7-2,17,TGTGCCAGCAGCTTAGGCCCGGCGGGTCGAAGGAATTCACCCCTCCACTTT,CASSLGPAGRRNSPLHF
NA,TRBD1,TRBJ2-3,TRBV29-1,15,TGCAGCGTTGGGGGACAGGGGGGAGGCACAGATACGCAGTATTTT,CSVGGQGGGTDTQYF
NA,NA,TRBJ2-3,TRBV7-2,14,TGTGCCAGCAGCTTAGATAGGAGCCCAGATACGCAGTATTTT,CASSLDRSPDTQYF
NA,NA,TRBJ2-7,TRBV6-2/TRBV6-3,14,TGTGCCAGCAGTTACTCCCCTTCTTGGCGGGAGCAGTACTTC,CASSYSPSWREQYF
once,NA,TRBJ1-2,TRBV7-6,16,TGTGCCAGCAGCCGCACCCATGGTTCGGGGGGCTATGGCTACACCTTC,CASSRTHGSGGYGYTF
NA,NA,TRBJ1-3,TRBV18,14,TGTGCCAGCTCCCGAGGGGGTTCTGGAAACACCATATATTTT,CASSRGGSGNTIYF
NA,TRBD2,TRBJ2-2,TRBV6-6,16,TGTGCCAGCAGTTACCCAAGCGGGGTCATCACCGGGGAGCTGTTTTTT,CASSYPSGVITGELFF
NA,TRBD1,TRBJ1-6,TRBV6-6,12,TGTGCCAGCCGGACAGGGAGTTCACCCCTCCACTTT,CASRTGSSPLHF
NA,NA,TRBJ2-2,TRBV28,16,TGTGCCAGCAGTCCCCCCCTAGGGGTTCCAACCGGGGAGCTGTTTTTT,CASSPPLGVPTGELFF
NA,TRBD1,TRBJ2-2,TRBV27,16,TGTGCCAGCAGTTTAGTAGGGGGCGCACGAACCGGGGAGCTGTTTTTT,CASSLVGGARTGELFF
NA,TRBD1,TRBJ2-2,TRBV24-1,14,TGTGCCACCAGGGGACAGGCGGACACCGGGGAGCTGTTTTTT,CATRGQADTGELFF
NA,NA,TRBJ1-1,TRBV27,14,TGTGCCAGCAGTTCCCGGGGATGGAACACTGAAGCTTTCTTT,CASSSRGWNTEAFF
NA,NA,TRBJ2-7,TRBV29-1,12,TGCAGCGGGGGTACAGGGTCCGGGGAGCAGTACTTC,CSGGTGSGEQYF
NA,NA,TRBJ1-5,TRBV19,12,TGTGCCAGTAGTGAGCGGGATCAGCCCCAGCATTTT,CASSERDQPQHF
NA,TRBD1,TRBJ1-2,TRBV4-3,13,TGCGCCAGCAGCTCGGACAGGGCCTATGGCTACACCTTC,CASSSDRAYGYTF
few,NA,TRBJ1-1,TRBV25-1,13,TGTGCCAGCAGTTCTACAGGGAAAACTGAAGCTTTCTTT,CASSSTGKTEAFF
NA,TRBD1,TRBJ2-3,TRBV7-2,16,TGTGCCAGCAGCTTATCCGGGACAGGGGCCACAGATACGCAGTATTTT,CASSLSGTGATDTQYF
NA,NA,TRBJ2-5,TRBV5-4,14,TGTGCCAGCAGCTCCGAGGTCTCATGGGAGACCCAGTACTTC,CASSSEVSWETQYF
NA,TRBD2,TRBJ2-3,TRBV9,16,TGTGCCAGCAGCGTAGATATAGCGGGAGGGAGGGATACGCAGTATTTT,CASSVDIAGGRDTQYF
NA,NA,TRBJ1-3,TRBV19,15,TGTGCCAGTAGATCTGGACACACCTCTGGAAACACCATATATTTT,CASRSGHTSGNTIYF
NA,TRBD1,TRBJ2-2,TRBV6-6,13,TGTGCCAGCGGACAGGAGAACACCGGGGAGCTGTTTTTT,CASGQENTGELFF
NA,NA,TRBJ1-1,TRBV7-2,13,TGTGCCAGCAGCCGTCGGACAGACACTGAAGCTTTCTTT,CASSRRTDTEAFF
NA,NA,TRBJ2-2,TRBV6-6,14,TGTGCCAGCGTTCAAGGGGCGAACACCGGGGAGCTGTTTTTT,CASVQGANTGELFF
once,TRBD1,TRBJ1-1,TRBV24-1,14,TGTGCCACCGCAGAGGGGGCGATGAACACTGAAGCTTTCTTT,CATAEGAMNTEAFF
NA,NA,TRBJ2-7,TRBV5-6,14,TGTGCCAGCAGTCCCTCCGGGACAAACTACGAGCAGTACTTC,CASSPSGTNYEQYF
NA,TRBD2,TRBJ2-5,TRBV2,15,TGTGCCAGCAGTGAAGCCGGACTAGCTGGAGAGACCCAGTACTTC,CASSEAGLAGETQYF
NA,NA,TRBJ1-2,TRBV7-2,15,TGTGCCAGCAGCTTAGTGAGCCAAACCCACTATGGCTACACCTTC,CASSLVSQTHYGYTF
NA,TRBD2,TRBJ2-7,TRBV6-1,13,TGTGCCAGCAGTGACAGCGGGGCGGACGAGCAGTACTTC,CASSDSGADEQYF
NA,TRBD1,TRBJ2-5,TRBV14,16,TGTGCCAGCAGCCACTTCGGACAGGGAGGAGGGGGGACCCAGTACTTC,CASSHFGQGGGGTQYF
NA,NA,TRBJ2-7,TRBV28,12,TGTGCCAGCAGGGGAGGTCCCTACGAGCAGTACTTC,CASRGGPYEQYF
NA,TRBD2,TRBJ2-5,TRBV7-3,14,TGTGCCAGCAGCTCTGGGGGACTAGCACAGACCCAGTACTTC,CASSSGGLAQTQYF
NA,TRBD1,TRBJ2-7,TRBV5-1,15,TGCGCCAGTGGGGAGGGACAGGGTTTCTCCTACGAGCAGTACTTC,CASGEGQGFSYEQYF
NA,NA,TRBJ2-2,TRBV18,14,TGTGCCAGCTCACCACAGGGGAAGGCCGGGGAGCTGTTTTTT,CASSPQGKAGELFF
once,TRBD1,TRBJ2-7,TRBV6-5,13,TGTGCCAGCAGGCTCGGGACAGAAGGCGAGCAGTACTTC,CASRLGTEGEQYF
NA,NA,TRBJ1-2,TRBV6-6,14,TGTGCCAGCAGCGAAACCAGGGCCACGAGCGGCTACACCTTC,CASSETRATSGYTF
NA,TRBD1,TRBJ2-7,TRBV29-1,15,TGCAGCGTTGGCTCTCGGGGACAGGATCCCTACGAGCAGTACTTC,CSVGSRGQDPYEQYF